The clone carrying this TCR beta chain has more than one count but fewer than ten. Antigen unknown. The sample is drawn from a study of T-cell memory formation after mild COVID-19. From the 5' RACE reads, TCRdb called clonotypes with MiXCR, one entry per CDR3 protein. This table holds 500,000 to 650,000 distinct CDR3 sequences, roughly 20% found once. Study results and limitations: The main location of contracting CD4+ clones was CM and EM, and that of contracting CD8+ clones was EMRA.

CDR1 is SGHTA, CDR2 FQGNSA, per germline. Trimming shortened V by 5 bases and J by 0 bases, and 17 bases separated the two germline ends. This CDR3 is built from 16 residues. Sequencing was carried out using PBMCs or a T cell subset sorted from them (not recorded which). The TCR originated in an adult woman who had mild COVID-19 (a few samples of this study predate the infection). Cell type and time point are not known. This chain connects TRBV7-2 to TRBJ2-7, with D tentatively TRBD2 (6 bases). The CDR3 coding sequence is TGTGCCAGCAGCAAGCGGGTTGGGGGGAGCTCCTACGAGCAGTACTTC. It encodes CASSKRVGGSSYEQYF.